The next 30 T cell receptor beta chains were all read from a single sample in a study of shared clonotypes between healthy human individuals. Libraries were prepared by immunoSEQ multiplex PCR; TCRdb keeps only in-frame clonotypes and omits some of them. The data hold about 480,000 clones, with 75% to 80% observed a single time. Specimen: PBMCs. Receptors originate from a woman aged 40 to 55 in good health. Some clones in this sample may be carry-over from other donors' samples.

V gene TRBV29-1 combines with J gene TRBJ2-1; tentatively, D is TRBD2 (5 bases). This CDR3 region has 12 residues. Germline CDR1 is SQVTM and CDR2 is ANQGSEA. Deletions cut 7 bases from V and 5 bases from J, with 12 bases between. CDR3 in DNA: TGCAGCGCCGGGGTGGATAACAATGAGCAGTTCTTC. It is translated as CSAGVDNNEQFF.

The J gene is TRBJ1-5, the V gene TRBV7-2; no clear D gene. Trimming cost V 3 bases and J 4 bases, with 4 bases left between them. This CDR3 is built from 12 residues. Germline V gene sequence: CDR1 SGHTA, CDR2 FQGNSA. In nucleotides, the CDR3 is TGTGCCAGCAGCTTCCCAAATCAGCCCCAGCATTTT. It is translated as CASSFPNQPQHF.

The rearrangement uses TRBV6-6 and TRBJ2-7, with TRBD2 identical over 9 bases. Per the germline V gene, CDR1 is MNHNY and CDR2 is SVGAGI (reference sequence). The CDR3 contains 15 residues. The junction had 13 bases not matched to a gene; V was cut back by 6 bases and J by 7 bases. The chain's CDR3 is CASRPPGLAYGEQYF. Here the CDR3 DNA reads TGTGCCAGCAGACCCCCGGGACTAGCCTACGGGGAGCAGTACTTC.

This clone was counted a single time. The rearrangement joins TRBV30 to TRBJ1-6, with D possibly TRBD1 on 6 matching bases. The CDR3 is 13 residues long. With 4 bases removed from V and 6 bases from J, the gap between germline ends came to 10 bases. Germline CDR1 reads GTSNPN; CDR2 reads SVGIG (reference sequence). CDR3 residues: CAWTTDSNSPLHF. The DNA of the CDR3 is TGTGCCTGGACCACGGACAGTAATTCACCCCTCCACTTT.

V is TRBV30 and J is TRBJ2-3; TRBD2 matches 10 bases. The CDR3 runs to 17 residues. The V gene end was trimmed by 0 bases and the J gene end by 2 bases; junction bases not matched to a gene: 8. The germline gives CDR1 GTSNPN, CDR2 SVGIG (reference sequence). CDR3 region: CAWSVGTSVVSTDTQYF. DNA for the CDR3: TGTGCCTGGAGTGTTGGGACTAGCGTCGTATCCACAGATACGCAGTATTTT.

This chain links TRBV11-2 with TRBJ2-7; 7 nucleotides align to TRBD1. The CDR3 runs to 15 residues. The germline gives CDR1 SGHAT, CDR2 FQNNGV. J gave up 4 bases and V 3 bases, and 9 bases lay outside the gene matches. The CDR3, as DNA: TGTGCCAGCAGCTTCCGGACAGGCACGGTATACGAGCAGTACTTC. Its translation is CASSFRTGTVYEQYF.

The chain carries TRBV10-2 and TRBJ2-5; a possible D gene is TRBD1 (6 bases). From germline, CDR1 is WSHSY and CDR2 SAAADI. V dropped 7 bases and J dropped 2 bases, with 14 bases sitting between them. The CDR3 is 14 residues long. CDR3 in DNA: TGCGCCAGCAACTCGGCAGGGGCTCAAGAGACCCAGTACTTC. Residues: CASNSAGAQETQYF.

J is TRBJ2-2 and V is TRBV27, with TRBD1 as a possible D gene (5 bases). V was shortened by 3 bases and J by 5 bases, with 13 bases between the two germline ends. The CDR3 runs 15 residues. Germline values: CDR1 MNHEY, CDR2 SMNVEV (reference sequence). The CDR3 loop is CASSLDTPRTGELFF. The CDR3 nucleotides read TGTGCCAGCAGTTTGGACACCCCACGGACCGGGGAGCTGTTTTTT.

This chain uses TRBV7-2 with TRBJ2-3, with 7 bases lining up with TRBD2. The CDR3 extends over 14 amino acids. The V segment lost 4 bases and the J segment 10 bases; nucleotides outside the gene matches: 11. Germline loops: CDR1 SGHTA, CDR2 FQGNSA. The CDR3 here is CASSSEGLPAAQYF. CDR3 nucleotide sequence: TGTGCCAGCAGCTCAGAGGGACTACCGGCGGCGCAGTATTTT.

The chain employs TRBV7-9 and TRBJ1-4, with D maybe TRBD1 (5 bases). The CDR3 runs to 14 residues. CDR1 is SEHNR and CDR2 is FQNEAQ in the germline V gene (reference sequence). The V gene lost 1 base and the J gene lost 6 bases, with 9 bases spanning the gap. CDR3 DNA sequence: TGTGCCAGCAGCTTAGGGGGGTTCGATGAAAAACTGTTTTTT. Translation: CASSLGGFDEKLFF.

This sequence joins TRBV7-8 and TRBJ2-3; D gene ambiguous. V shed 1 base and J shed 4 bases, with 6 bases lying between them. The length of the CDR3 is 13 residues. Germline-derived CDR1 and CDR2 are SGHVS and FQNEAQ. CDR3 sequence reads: CASSLGAADTQYF. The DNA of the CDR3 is TGTGCCAGCAGCTTAGGAGCCGCAGATACGCAGTATTTT. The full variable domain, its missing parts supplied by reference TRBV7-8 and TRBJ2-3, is GAGVSQSPRYKVAKRGQDVALRCDPISGHVSLFWYQQALGQGPEFLTYFQNEAQLDKSGLPSDRFFAERPEGSVSTLKIQRTQQEDSAVYLCASSLGAADTQYFGPGTRLTVL.

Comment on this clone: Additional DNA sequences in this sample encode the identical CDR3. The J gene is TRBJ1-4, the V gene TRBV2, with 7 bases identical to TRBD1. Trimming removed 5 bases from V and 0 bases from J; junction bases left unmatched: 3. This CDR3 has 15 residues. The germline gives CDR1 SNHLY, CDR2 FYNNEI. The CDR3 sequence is CASSLQGATNEKLFF. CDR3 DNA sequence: TGTGCCAGCAGTCTCCAGGGGGCAACTAATGAAAAACTGTTTTTT.

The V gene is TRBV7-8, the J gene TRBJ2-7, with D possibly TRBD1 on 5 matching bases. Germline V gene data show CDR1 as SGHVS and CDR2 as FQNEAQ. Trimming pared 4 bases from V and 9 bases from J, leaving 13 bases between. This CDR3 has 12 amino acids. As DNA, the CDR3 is TGTGCCAGCAGCTATGACAGAGCACGGCAGTACTTC. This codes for CASSYDRARQYF.

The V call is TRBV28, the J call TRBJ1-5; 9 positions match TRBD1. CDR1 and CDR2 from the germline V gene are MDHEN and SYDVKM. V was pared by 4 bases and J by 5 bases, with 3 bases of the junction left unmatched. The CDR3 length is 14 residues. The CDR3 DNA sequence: TGTGCCAGCAGTTGGACAGGGGTTGATCAGCCCCAGCATTTT. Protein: CASSWTGVDQPQHF.

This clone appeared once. CDR3 residues: CASSLWPGSGEKLFF. CDR3 bases: TGTGCCAGCAGTTTATGGCCCGGGAGTGGTGAAAAACTGTTTTTT. This chain joins TRBV27 and TRBJ1-4; D remains unclear. The CDR3 totals 15 residues. Trimming took 1 base from V and 7 from J, leaving 13 bases between them. The V gene's germline CDR1 is MNHEY and CDR2 SMNVEV (reference sequence).

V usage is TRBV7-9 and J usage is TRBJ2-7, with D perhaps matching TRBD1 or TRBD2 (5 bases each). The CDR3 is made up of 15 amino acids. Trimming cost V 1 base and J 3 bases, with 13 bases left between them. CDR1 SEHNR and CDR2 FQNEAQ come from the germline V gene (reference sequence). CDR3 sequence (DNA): TGTGCCAGCAGCTTAGAGGGACCCCCCTACTACGAGCAGTACTTC. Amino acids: CASSLEGPPYYEQYF.

The CDR3 DNA follows: TGTGCCAGCAGCCCCAGCGGCAATGAGCAGTTCTTC. Translated: CASSPSGNEQFF. This chain uses TRBV7-6 with TRBJ2-1; TRBD2 is a possible D gene (5 bases). V lost 5 bases to trimming and J lost 6 bases, with 8 bases between them. Germline CDR1 reads SGHVS; CDR2 reads FNYEAQ. CDR3 length equals 12 residues. The variable domain in full, completed from reference TRBV7-6 and TRBJ2-1, reads GAGVSQSPRYKVTKRGQDVALRCDPISGHVSLYWYRQALGQGPEFLTYFNYEAQQDKSGLPNDRFSAERPEGSISTLTIQRTEQRDSAMYRCASSPSGNEQFFGPGTRLTVL.

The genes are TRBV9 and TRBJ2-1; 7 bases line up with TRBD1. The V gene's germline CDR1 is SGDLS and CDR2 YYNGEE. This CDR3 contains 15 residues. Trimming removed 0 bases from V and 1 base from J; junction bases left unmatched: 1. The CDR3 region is CASSVGTGSYNEQFF. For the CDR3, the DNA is TGTGCCAGCAGCGTAGGGACAGGATCCTACAATGAGCAGTTCTTC.

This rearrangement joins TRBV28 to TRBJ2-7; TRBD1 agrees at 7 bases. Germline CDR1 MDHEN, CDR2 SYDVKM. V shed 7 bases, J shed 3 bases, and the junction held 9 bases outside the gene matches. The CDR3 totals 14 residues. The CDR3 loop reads CASNPGDSRYEQYF. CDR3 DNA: TGTGCCAGCAACCCCGGGGACAGCCGCTACGAGCAGTACTTC.

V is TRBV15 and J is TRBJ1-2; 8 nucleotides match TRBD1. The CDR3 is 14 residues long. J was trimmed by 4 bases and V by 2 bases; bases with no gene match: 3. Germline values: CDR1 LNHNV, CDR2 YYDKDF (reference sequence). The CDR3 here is CATSRKGQVYGYTF. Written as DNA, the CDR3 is TGTGCCACCAGCAGAAAGGGACAGGTCTATGGCTACACCTTC.

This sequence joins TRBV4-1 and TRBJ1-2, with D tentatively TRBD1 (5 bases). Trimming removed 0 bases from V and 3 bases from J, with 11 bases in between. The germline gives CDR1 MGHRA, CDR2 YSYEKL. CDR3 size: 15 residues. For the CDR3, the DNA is TGCGCCAGCAGCCAAGAGGAGGGGAGGGACTATGGCTACACCTTC. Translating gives CASSQEEGRDYGYTF.

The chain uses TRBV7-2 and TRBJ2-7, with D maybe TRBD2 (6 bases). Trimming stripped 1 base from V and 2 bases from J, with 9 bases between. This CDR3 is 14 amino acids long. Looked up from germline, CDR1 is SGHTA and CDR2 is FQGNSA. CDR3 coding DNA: TGTGCCAGCAGCTTAGAACGGGGGACCTACGAGCAGTACTTC. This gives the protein CASSLERGTYEQYF. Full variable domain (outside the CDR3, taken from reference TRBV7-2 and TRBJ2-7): GAGVSQSPSNKVTEKGKDVELRCDPISGHTALYWYRQSLGQGLEFLIYFQGNSAPDKSGLPSDRFSAERTGGSVSTLTIQRTQQEDSAVYLCASSLERGTYEQYFGPGTRLTVT.

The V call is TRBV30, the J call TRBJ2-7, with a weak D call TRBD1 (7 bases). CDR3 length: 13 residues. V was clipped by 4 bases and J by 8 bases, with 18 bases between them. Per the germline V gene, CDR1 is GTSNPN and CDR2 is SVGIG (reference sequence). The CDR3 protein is CAWTLGQEGKQYF. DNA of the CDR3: TGTGCCTGGACGCTAGGACAGGAGGGAAAGCAGTACTTC.

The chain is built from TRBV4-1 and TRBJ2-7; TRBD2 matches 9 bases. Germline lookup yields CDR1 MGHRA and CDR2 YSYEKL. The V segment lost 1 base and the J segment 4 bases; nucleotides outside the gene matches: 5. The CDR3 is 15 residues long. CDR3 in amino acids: CASSQVSSGAYEQYF. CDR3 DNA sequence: TGCGCCAGCAGCCAAGTTTCTAGCGGGGCATACGAGCAGTACTTC.

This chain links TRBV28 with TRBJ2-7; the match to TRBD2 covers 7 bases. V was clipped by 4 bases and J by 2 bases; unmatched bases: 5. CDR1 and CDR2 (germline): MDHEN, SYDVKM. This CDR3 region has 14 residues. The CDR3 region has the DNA TGTGCCAGCAGTTCCCACGCGGGGGCCTACGAGCAGTACTTC. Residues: CASSSHAGAYEQYF.

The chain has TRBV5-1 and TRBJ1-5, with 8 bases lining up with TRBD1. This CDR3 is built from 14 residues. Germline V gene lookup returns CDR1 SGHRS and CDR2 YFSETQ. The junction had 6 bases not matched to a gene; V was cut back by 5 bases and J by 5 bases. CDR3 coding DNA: TGCGCCAGCAGTTTTGGACAGGGCGATCAGCCCCAGCATTTT. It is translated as CASSFGQGDQPQHF.

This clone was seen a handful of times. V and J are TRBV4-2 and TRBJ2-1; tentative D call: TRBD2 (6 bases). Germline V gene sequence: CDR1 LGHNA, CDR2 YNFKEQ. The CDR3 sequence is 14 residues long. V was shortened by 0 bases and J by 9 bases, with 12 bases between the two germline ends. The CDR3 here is CASSQETRASEQFF. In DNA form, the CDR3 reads TGTGCCAGCAGCCAAGAGACTAGGGCCAGTGAGCAGTTCTTC.

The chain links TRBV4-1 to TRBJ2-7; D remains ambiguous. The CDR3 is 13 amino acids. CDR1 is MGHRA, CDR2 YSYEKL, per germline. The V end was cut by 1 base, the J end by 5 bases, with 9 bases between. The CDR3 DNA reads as TGCGCCAGCAGCCAAGGACGTAAGGACGAGCAGTACTTC. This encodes CASSQGRKDEQYF.

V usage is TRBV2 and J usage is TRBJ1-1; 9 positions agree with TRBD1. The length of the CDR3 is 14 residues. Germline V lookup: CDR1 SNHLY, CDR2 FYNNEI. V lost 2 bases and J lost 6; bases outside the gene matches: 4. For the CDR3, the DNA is TGTGCCAGCAGTGAATGGACAGGGGAACCTGAAGCTTTCTTT. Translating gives CASSEWTGEPEAFF. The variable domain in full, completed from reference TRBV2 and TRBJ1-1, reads EPEVTQTPSHQVTQMGQEVILRCVPISNHLYFYWYRQILGQKVEFLVSFYNNEISEKSEIFDDQFSVERPDGSNFTLKIRSTKLEDSAMYFCASSEWTGEPEAFFGQGTRLTVV.

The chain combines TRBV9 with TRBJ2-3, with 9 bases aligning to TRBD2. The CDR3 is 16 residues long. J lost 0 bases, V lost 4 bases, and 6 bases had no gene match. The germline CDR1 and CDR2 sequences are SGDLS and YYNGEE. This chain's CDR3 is CASSPLAGASTDTQYF. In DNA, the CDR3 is TGTGCCAGCAGCCCATTAGCGGGAGCTAGCACAGATACGCAGTATTTT.